This T cell receptor beta chain originates from a study of neurological immune-mediated disorders (dated by TCRdb to between 2018 and 2021). Turning to the overall study: Peripheral blood TCR-beta repertoires from patients with HTLV-I-associated myelopathy (HAM/TSP), patients with multiple sclerosis, and healthy controls were compared in the study using UMI-based sequencing. Of the 68 subjects in the cohort, some 15 were HAM/TSP patients, some 35 were multiple sclerosis patients, and 20 were healthy controls. The roughly 100 TCR-beta libraries included longitudinal samples, technical triplicates and paired sorted CD4+ and CD8+ T-cell subsets alongside PBMC samples.

On the study overall, not on this receptor specifically: TCR clonal expansion was greatest in HAM/TSP patients and smallest in MS patients, who ranked below even healthy controls. Across subjects, expanded clones never shared an identical CDR3 amino acid sequence, which suggests that the TCR-beta repertoires in every group were private.

Many counts were recorded for this clonotype. This clone's antigen is unknown. It has no much larger one-base neighbor in the sample; base qualities were not kept. From the cysteine up to the phenylalanine, the CDR3 has a length of 13 residues. Only the CDR3 region is kept as DNA, spanning 39 bases read in frame from base 1. Reading the germline V gene gives CDR1 SQVTM and CDR2 ANQGSEA. V and J are truncated by 7 bases and 1 base respectively, leaving an intervening sequence of 12 bases. Unsorted PBMC libraries were generated from 2 million PBMCs stored in RNAlater at -80 °C until RNA extraction. Peripheral blood underwent Ficoll-Hypaque density gradient centrifugation to isolate PBMCs, which were then cryopreserved in liquid nitrogen. cDNA synthesis used template-switch 5'RACE with a primer carrying a 10-nucleotide random unique molecular identifier tagging each TCR transcript. Every sequencing run covered 15-18 subjects and yielded more than 180 million TCR-beta sequences. The RNeasy kit was used for extraction of total RNA. TCR-beta VDJ regions were amplified with primers for the TCR constant region and the 5'RACE anchor, using the KAPA Real-time Library Amplification kit. Sample indexes and Illumina adaptors were added in a first PCR, and a second PCR then increased library yield. The roughly 650 bp TCR product was size-selected on a 2% E-gel SizeSelection system after Ampure bead purification. Library quality was checked on a Bioanalyzer, concentration was measured with Qubit, and libraries were quantified with the Kapa Library Quantification kit before pooling. Libraries were sequenced paired-end 2 x 150 bp on an Illumina HiSeq 2500. To increase sequence diversity, roughly 24-32% phiX was spiked into each library pool. The paper's processing steps were these. The quality-filtered reads were processed with the UMI-based MiGEC pipeline, whose error correction step removed more than 80% of the raw TCR sequences. VDJ genes were aligned to IMGT germline references, and clonotypes were defined by unique CDR3 amino acid sequence plus V-J genes. VDJtools evaluated clonal expansion, Shannon diversity and CDR3 relatedness (CalcPairwiseDistances, ClusterSamples); CLCbio workbench built phylogenetic trees. Clones with at least 8 unique UMIs were defined as expanded, with this threshold being based on coefficient-of-variation modelling across technical triplicates. The raw public reads went through TCRdb reprocessing: fastp at Q25, MiXCR clone calling, in-frame beta chains kept. Under each unique CDR3 protein, matching rows form one entry showing the most common genes and DNA. The authors' filters were not applied to this entry. The sample yields around 64,000 distinct CDR3 sequences; 10% to 15% were counted once. About 10% of the sample rests with the top ten.

The sequenced sample consisted of PBMCs. The chain is assembled from TRBV29-1 and TRBJ2-3; the D segment could be TRBD2, given 5 matching bases. The receptor comes from a woman aged 55-69 years with HTLV-1-associated myelopathy (HAM/TSP). The DNA sequence is TGCAGCGCCGAGCGGCGGGGCACAGATACGCAGTATTTT. Translated, this gives CSAERRGTDTQYF.